The present T cell receptor beta chain was sequenced within a study of cytomegalovirus exposure and HLA in healthy donors (dated by TCRdb to 2016 to 2017). About the full investigation: An earlier analysis of 587 of the donors reported 250 to 350 Gb of sequence data and approximately 120 million unique TCR beta sequences obtained from roughly 180 million T cells. Approximately 330 gigabases of sequencing data and 70 million to 95 million unique TCR sequences made up an early release that covered about 640 HLA-typed donors. Of the roughly 410 genotyped donors, 65% to 90% were placed in the genetic ancestry cluster associated with self-reported Caucasian donors. The study was designed to test whether signatures of past pathogen exposure could be identified by cataloging public T cell receptors. The study profiled the T cell repertoires of some 610 subjects by immunosequencing and related them to cytomegalovirus serostatus. Along with the roughly 670-subject first cohort, a separate validation cohort of over a hundred different subjects was used. The study combined high-throughput TCR immunosequencing, statistical association of individual TCRs with disease status, and machine learning to predict cytomegalovirus infection status. A later analysis re-analyzed previously published TCR beta repertoires from hundreds of donors and added high-resolution HLA genotyping to study TCR occurrence patterns. The later analysis used no new phenotypic data to find candidate immune exposures, relying instead on TCR beta sequences and their occurrence across donors. An earlier analysis of around 640 of the donors used high-throughput TCR beta sequencing to judge whether each TCR beta V gene segment behaved as functional or pseudogenic. Donor age, sex, ethnicity and CMV serostatus were collected together with the repertoire data. A later genetic analysis took genome-wide SNP genotypes for about 65% of the roughly 670 donors and used that subset as a discovery cohort. All discovery cohort repertoires had been generated on a single sequencing platform. Class I and class II HLA loci were covered by the typing at four-digit resolution. Typing coverage varied by locus: 629-630 donors for A, B, C, DRB1 and DQB1; roughly 500 for DQA1; some 610 for DPA1; some 470 for DPB1. About 5 DR-DQ haplotypes were handled as single units for association and clustering, since linkage in the cohort was strong. Among some 400 genotyped donors of the cohort, an average of approximately 200,000 unique TCR beta nucleotide sequences was sequenced per donor, of which about 20% were non-productive. The research as a whole found: According to a later analysis, most CMV-associated TCR beta chains appeared to be HLA-restricted, and the HLA associations seemed to be driven largely by CMV exposure. Because some donors lacked HLA typing at each locus, the association tests relied only on the typed subset. According to a later analysis, parvovirus B19, influenza, CMV and Epstein-Barr virus appeared linked to several top co-occurrence clusters. Specific HLA alleles were associated with 15,000 to 20,000 TCR beta sequences at a false discovery rate of 0.05 in a later analysis. In vitro tests confirmed that a few of the cytomegalovirus-associated TCR beta chains recognize cytomegalovirus antigens. Only TCR beta chains were sequenced in this cohort, and the absence of alpha or paired-chain data limited detectable features. A further reported finding was that TCR beta sequences accurately predicted the HLA-A and HLA-B alleles for most subjects in the first cohort. Linkage disequilibrium might explain the correlated functional status among segregating V segments, but an unknown experimental factor could not be excluded. According to the authors, the approach could potentially be generalized to other disease states and immunological phenotypes. The classifier was reported to diagnose cytomegalovirus status with high specificity and sensitivity in both the original and validation cohorts. In an earlier analysis of roughly 500 of the donors, most TCR beta V segments appeared in productive rearrangements about 90% or about 30% of the time, broadly matching IMGT annotations. Roughly uniform sequencing depth across donors was assumed in presence/absence analyses, although this assumption may not hold. In the study, approximately 160 TCR beta chains were listed as associated with cytomegalovirus. A group of highly shared sequence variants was considered likely to be a technical artifact of the sequencing pipeline. While some public TCRs were present in many individuals, most TCR sequences turned up only very rarely across donors. V-gene and J-gene trimming of TCR beta chains was associated with a missense DCLRE1C variant in a later genetic analysis, and the association was replicated in an independent cohort. When HLA alleles, especially DR and DQ, strongly co-occurred, attributing TCR associations to individual alleles was difficult. The earlier analysis of a few hundred of the donors excluded approximately 17 rarely observed V segments, including chromosome 9 orphons, because counts were too low. In a later analysis, HLA-associated TCR beta chains showed more clonal expansion and lower generation probabilities than non-associated chains that were equally common. A later genetic analysis reported fewer N-insertions in productive TCRs among donors in an Asian-associated ancestry cluster than the approximately 700-donor mean. A later analysis found that TCR association rates varied across HLA loci, with DRB1 alleles showing the most associated TCRs and HLA-C alleles the fewest. Immune exposure information for the cohort was limited to CMV serostatus.

Regarding this clone: Its antigen is currently not known. Base-call qualities are not available, and no considerably larger clone is one nucleotide away.

Library preparation used the immunoSEQ multiplex PCR assay. A mixture of 60 forward primers for TCR Vbeta segments and 13 reverse primers for TCR Jbeta segments was used in the multiplex PCR. The CDR3 region of rearranged TCR beta genes was amplified from genomic DNA with a multiplex PCR assay. The amplified TCR beta libraries were sequenced on the Illumina HiSeq System as 87-base-pair reads. Per the source publication's procedure: Across the roughly 670 repertoires, a later analysis counted approximately 75 million unique TCR beta chains, around 11 million of which were shared by at least two donors. Raw reads were error-corrected and collapsed into unique sequences by a nearest-neighbor algorithm in which closely related sequences were merged to remove PCR and sequencing errors. Alignment of CDR3 sequences to IMGT reference sequences was used to assign V, D and J gene segments. For a sequence to be retained, at least a six-nucleotide match to both a V gene segment and a J gene segment was required. Rearrangements were classified as productive when the CDR3 lacked stop codons and remained in frame with V and J, and all other rearrangements were classified as non-productive. Following IMGT convention, CDR3 was defined as the stretch from the second conserved V-encoded cysteine to the conserved J-encoded phenylalanine. The earlier analysis of more than 450 of the donors excluded sequences that lacked an unambiguous match to a single V gene segment. An earlier analysis of 587 of the donors classified V segments as functional when productive rearrangements were above 56.7% and as segregating when the standard deviation between donors was above 5%. A statistical classification framework was developed to diagnose cytomegalovirus status using the catalog of TCR beta chain sequences. In a later analysis, TCR nucleotide sequences were compared against IMGT/GENE-DB human TR gene sequences so that V and J genes could be assigned. The TCRdist pipeline was used in a later analysis to assign CDR3 sequences and most-parsimonious VDJ recombination scenarios. A later analysis defined each TCR beta chain by its CDR3 amino acid sequence plus V-gene family, and excluded reads lacking a unique V-gene family. To address suspected cross-contamination and a sequencing artifact, a later analysis removed approximately 600 highly shared, low-generation-probability nucleotide sequences. For each public chain, a later analysis derived a clonal expansion index from normalized ranks of inferred template counts within each repertoire. Generation probabilities in a later analysis came from a VDJ recombination model fitted to out-of-frame rearrangements, and those results were checked against IGoR. Hypergeometric tests were used in a later analysis to score TCR-TCR, TCR-HLA and TCR-CMV co-occurrence, with a repertoire-size bias correction applied to the TCR pairs. To estimate false discovery rates, a later analysis permuted the HLA or CMV assignments 20 times. In a later analysis, co-occurring TCRs were grouped using DBSCAN, with TCRdist sequence similarity added in when clustering inside HLA-allele-positive subsets. Co-occurrence clustering excluded repertoires with fewer than 30,000 or more than 120,000 public chains, plus five with anomalous nucleotide sharing. TCRdb stores this immuneACCESS table with in-frame sequences only. Part of the clones is absent; in the studies checked, under half of the shortfall reflects unresolved V genes, and no reason is known for the rest. Clone size and the V and J calls come from that table; the DNA yielded D and trimming. The sample contains hundreds of thousands of clones, 60% to 80% of them found a single time. Approximately 1.8% of the sample goes to the ten largest clones.

In total, approximately 700 healthy bone marrow donors made up the cohort. All cohort members were sampled while nominally healthy, although unrecorded immune exposures were likely present. The donor was CMV seronegative and was included in the group of a few hundred seronegative cohort members. A peripheral blood sample was collected from each donor, and TCR beta sequencing was performed on peripheral blood mononuclear cells. The Qiagen DNeasy Blood Extraction Kit was used to extract genomic DNA from the blood cell samples. The sample comprised PBMCs. This clonotype was sampled from a male donor in good health and CMV-seronegative.

The CDR3 has the sequence CASSLEPLSGSSYEQYF. The nucleotide sequence reads TGCGCCAGCAGCTTGGAGCCCCTTAGCGGATCTTCCTACGAGCAGTACTTC. The V gene is TRBV5-1 and the J gene is TRBJ2-7; tentative D gene TRBD2, with 6 bases matching. The CDR3 numbers 17 residues from cysteine through phenylalanine. Solely the CDR3 DNA is kept, with 51 bases framed from the first base. CDR1 SGHRS and CDR2 YFSETQ were looked up in the germline V gene. V drops 0 bases and J drops 1 base, leaving 17 bases in between.